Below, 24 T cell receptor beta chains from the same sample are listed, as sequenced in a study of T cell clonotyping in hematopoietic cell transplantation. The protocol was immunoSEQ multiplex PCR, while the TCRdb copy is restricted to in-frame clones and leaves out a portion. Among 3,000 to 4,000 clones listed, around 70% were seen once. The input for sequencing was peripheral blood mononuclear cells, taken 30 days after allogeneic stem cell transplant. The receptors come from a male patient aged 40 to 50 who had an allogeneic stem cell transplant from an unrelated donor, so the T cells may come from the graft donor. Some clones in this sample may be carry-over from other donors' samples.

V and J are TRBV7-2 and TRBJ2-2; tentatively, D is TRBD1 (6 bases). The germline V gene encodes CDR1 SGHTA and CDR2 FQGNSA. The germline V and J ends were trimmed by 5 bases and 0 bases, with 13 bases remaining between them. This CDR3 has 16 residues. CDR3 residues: CASSLYGTSNTGELFF. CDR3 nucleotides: TGTGCCAGCAGCCTATACGGGACATCGAACACCGGGGAGCTGTTTTTT.

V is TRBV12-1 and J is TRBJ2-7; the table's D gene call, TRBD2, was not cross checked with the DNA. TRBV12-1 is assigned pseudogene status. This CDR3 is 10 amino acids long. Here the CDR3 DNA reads TGTGCCAGCAGCCCTAACGAGCAGTACTTC. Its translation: CASSPNEQYF.

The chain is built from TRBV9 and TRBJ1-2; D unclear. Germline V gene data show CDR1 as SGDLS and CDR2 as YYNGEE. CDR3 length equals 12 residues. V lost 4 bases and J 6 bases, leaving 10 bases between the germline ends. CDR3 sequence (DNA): TGTGCCAGCAGCTCCACTCTGAATGGCTACACCTTC. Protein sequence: CASSSTLNGYTF.

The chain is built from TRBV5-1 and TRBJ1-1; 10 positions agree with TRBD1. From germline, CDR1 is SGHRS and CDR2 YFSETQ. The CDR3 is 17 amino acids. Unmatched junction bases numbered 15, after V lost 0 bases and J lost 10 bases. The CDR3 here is CASSLETGGPNRDGAFF. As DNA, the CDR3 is TGCGCCAGCAGCTTGGAGACAGGGGGCCCTAACCGGGATGGAGCTTTCTTT.

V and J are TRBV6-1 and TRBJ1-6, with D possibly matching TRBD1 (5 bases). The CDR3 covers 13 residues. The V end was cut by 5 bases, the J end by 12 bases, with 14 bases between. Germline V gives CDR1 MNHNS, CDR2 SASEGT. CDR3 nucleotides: TGTGCCAGCAGTACCCGGGACGGGGGACCCCTCCACTTT. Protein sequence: CASSTRDGGPLHF.

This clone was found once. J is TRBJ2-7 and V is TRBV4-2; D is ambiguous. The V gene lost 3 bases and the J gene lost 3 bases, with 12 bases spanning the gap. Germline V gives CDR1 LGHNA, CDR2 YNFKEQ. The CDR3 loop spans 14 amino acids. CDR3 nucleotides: TGTGCCAGCAGCCAGGAGCAAATCTACTACGAGCAGTACTTC. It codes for CASSQEQIYYEQYF.

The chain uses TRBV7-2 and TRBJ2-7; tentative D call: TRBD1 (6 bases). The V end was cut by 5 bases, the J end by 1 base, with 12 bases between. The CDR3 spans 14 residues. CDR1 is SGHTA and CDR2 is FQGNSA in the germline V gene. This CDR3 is CASSHGDKSYEQYF. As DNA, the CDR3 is TGTGCCAGCAGCCATGGGGACAAATCCTACGAGCAGTACTTC.

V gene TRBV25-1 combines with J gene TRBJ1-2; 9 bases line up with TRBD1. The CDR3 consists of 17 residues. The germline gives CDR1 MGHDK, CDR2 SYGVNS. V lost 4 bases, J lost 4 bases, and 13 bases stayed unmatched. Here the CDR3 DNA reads TGTGCCAGCAGTGCCCCACAGGGGGCGCATCTGGGCTATGGCTACACCTTC. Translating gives CASSAPQGAHLGYGYTF.

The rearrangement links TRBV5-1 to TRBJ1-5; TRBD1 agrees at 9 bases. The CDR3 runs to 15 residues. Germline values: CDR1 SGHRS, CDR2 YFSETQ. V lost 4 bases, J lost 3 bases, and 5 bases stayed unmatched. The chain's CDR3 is CASSRTGEDNQPQHF. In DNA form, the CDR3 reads TGCGCCAGCAGCCGGACAGGGGAAGACAATCAGCCCCAGCATTTT.

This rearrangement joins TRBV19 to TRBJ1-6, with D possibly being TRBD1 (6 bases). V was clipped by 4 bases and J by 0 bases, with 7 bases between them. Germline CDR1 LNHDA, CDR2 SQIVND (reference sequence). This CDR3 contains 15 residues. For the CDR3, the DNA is TGTGCCAGTAGTACGGACAGCTCCTATAATTCACCCCTCCACTTT. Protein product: CASSTDSSYNSPLHF.

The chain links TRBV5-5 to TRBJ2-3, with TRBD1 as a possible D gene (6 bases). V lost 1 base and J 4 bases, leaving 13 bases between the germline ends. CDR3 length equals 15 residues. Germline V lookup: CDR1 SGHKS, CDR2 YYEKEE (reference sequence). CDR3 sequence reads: CASSLRGSSPDTQYF. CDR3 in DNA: TGTGCCAGCAGCTTGAGGGGGTCGTCGCCAGATACGCAGTATTTT.

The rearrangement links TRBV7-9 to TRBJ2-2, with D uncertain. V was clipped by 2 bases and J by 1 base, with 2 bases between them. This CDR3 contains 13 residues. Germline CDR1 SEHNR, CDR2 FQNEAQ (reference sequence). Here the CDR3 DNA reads TGTGCCAGCAGCTTATGGAACACCGGGGAGCTGTTTTTT. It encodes CASSLWNTGELFF. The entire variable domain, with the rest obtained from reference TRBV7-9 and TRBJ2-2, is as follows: DTGVSQNPRHKITKRGQNVTFRCDPISEHNRLYWYRQTLGQGPEFLTYFQNEAQLEKSRLLSDRFSAERPKGSFSTLEIQRTEQGDSAMYLCASSLWNTGELFFGEGSRLTVL.

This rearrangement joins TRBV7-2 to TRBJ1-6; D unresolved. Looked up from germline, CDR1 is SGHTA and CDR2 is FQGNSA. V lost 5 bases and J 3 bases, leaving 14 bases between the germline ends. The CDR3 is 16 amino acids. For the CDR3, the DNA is TGTGCCAGCAGCACGAACGGGGAATACTATAATTCACCCCTCCACTTT. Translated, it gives CASSTNGEYYNSPLHF.

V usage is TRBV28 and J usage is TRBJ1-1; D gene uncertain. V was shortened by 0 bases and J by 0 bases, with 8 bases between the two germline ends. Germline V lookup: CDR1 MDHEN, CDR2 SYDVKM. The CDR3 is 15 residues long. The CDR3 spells CASSLWANLNTEAFF. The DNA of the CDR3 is TGTGCCAGCAGTTTATGGGCCAATTTGAACACTGAAGCTTTCTTT.

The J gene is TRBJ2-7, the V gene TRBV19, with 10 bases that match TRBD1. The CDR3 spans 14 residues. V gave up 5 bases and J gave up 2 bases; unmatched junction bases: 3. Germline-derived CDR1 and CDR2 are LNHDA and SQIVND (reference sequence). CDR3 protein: CASSGTGAPYEQYF. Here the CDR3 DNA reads TGTGCCAGTAGTGGGACAGGGGCTCCCTACGAGCAGTACTTC.

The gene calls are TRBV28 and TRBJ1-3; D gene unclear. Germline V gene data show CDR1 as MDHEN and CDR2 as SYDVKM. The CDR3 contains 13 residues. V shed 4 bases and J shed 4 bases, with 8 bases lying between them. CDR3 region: CASSSTGGNTIYF. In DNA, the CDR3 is TGTGCCAGCAGTTCAACGGGGGGAAACACCATATATTTT.

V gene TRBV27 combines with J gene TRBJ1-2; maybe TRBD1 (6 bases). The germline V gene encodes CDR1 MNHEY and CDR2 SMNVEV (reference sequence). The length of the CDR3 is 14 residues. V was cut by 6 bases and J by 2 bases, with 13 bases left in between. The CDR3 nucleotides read TGTGCCAGCAGATCGTACGGACAGAACTATGGCTACACCTTC. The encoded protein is CASRSYGQNYGYTF.

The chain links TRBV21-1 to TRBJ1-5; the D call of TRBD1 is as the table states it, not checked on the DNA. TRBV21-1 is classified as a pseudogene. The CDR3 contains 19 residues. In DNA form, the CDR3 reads TGTGCCAGCAGCCAAACTGACCCCCGACAGGGAAAAGGCAATCAGCCCCAGCATTTT. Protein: CASSQTDPRQGKGNQPQHF.

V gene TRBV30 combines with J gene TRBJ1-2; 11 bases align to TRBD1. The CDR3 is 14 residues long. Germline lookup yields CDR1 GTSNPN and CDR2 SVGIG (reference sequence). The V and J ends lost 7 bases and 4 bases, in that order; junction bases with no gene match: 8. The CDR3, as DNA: TGTGCCTTCGCATCCGGGACAGGGGGCTATGGCTACACCTTC. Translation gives CAFASGTGGYGYTF.

The CDR3 reads CASGTGTGRYEQYF. DNA for the CDR3: TGTGCCAGCGGTACCGGGACAGGTCGCTACGAGCAGTACTTC. The chain uses TRBV25-1 and TRBJ2-7, with 8 nucleotides matching TRBD1. The CDR3 spans 14 residues. The V gene's germline CDR1 is MGHDK and CDR2 SYGVNS. With V trimmed by 8 bases and J by 3 bases, 9 bases remained unmatched.

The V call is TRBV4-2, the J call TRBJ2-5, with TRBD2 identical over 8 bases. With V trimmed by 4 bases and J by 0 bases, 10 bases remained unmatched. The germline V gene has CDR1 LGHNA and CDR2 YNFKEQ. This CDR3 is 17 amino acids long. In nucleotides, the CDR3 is TGTGCCAGCAGCCGGAGGACTGGCGGGGGGTACCAAGAGACCCAGTACTTC. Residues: CASSRRTGGGYQETQYF.

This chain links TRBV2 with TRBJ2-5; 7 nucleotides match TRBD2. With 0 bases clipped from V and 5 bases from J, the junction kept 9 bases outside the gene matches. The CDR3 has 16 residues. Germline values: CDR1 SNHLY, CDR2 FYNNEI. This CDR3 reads CASSEALGRDSETQYF. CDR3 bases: TGTGCCAGCAGTGAAGCGCTGGGGAGGGATTCGGAGACCCAGTACTTC.

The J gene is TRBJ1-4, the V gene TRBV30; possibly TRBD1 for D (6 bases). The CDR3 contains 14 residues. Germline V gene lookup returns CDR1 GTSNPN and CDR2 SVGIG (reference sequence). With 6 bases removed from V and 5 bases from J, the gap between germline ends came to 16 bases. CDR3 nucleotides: TGTGCCTGCATGGGGCAGCAGGGGAATGAAAAACTGTTTTTT. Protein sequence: CACMGQQGNEKLFF.

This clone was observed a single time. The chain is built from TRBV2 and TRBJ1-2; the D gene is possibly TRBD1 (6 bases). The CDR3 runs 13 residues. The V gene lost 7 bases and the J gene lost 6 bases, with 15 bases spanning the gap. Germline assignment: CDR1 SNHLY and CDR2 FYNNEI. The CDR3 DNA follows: TGTGCCAGCAAAAAGGGGGAGCCTAATGGCTACACCTTC. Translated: CASKKGEPNGYTF.